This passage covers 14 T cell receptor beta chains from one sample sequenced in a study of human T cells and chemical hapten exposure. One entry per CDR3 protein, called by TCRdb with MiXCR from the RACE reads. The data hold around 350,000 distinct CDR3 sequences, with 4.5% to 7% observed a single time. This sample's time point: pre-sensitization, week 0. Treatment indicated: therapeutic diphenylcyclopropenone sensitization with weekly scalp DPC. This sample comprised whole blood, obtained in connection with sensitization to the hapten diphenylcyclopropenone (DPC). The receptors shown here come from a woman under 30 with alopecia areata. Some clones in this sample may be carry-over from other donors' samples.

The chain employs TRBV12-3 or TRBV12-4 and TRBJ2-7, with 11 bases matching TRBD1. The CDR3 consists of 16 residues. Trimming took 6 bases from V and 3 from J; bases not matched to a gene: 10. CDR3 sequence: CASSQSGQGAVYEQYF. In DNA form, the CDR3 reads TGTGCCAGCAGCCAAAGCGGACAGGGGGCCGTCTACGAGCAGTACTTC.

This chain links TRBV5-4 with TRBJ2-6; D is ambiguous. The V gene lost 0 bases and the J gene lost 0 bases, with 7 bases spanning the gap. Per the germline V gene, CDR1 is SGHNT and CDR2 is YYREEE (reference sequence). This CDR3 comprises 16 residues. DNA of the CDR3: TGTGCCAGCAGCTTGGGACTTGACTCTGGGGCCAACGTCCTGACTTTC. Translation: CASSLGLDSGANVLTF.

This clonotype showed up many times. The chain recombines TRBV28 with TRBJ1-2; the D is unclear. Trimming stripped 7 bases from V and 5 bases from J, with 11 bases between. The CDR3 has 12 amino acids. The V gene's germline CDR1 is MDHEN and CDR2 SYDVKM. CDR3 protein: CASNVERYGYTF. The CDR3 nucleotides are TGTGCCAGCAACGTGGAAAGATATGGCTACACCTTC.

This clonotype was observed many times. CDR3 amino acids: CASTRDYSYEQYF. DNA of the CDR3: TGTGCCAGCACCCGGGACTACTCCTACGAGCAGTACTTC. The J gene is TRBJ2-7, the V gene TRBV12-3 or TRBV12-4; TRBD2 matches 7 bases. This CDR3 region has 13 residues. The V gene end was trimmed by 7 bases and the J gene end by 0 bases; junction bases not matched to a gene: 3.

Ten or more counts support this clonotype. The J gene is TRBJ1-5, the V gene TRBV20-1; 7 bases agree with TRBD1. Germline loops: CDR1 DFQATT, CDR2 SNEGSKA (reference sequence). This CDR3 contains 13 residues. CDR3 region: CSAMAGQIKTQHF. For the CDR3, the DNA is TGCAGCGCGATGGCGGGACAGATTAAAACCCAGCATTTT.

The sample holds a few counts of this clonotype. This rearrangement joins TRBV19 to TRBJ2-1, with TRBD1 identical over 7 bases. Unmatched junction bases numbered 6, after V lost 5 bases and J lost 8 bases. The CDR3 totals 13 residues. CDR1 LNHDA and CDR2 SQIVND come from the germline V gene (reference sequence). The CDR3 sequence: CASSARTGDEQFF. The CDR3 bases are TGTGCCAGTAGTGCCCGGACAGGCGATGAGCAGTTCTTC.

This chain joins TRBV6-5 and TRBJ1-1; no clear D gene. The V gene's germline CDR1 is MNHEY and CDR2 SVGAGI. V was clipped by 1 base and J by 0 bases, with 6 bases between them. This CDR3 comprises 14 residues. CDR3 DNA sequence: TGTGCCAGCAGTTACTTTCAGATGAACACTGAAGCTTTCTTT. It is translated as CASSYFQMNTEAFF.

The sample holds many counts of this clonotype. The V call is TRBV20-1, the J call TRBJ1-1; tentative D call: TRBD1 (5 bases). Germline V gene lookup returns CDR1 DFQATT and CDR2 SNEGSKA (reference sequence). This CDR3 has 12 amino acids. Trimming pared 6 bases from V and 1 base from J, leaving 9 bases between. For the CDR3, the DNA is TGCAGTGCACAGGACGGGAACACTGAAGCTTTCTTT. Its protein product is CSAQDGNTEAFF.

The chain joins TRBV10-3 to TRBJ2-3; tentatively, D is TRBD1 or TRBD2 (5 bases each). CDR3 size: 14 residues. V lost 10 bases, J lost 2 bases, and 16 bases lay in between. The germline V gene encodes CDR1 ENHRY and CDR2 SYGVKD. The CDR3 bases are TGTGCCACCTCTCAGGGAGCGGACACAGATACGCAGTATTTT. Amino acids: CATSQGADTDTQYF.

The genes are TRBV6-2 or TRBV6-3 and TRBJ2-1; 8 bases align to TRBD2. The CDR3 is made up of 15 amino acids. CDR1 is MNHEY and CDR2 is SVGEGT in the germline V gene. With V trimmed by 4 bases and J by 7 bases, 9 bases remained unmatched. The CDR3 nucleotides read TGTGCCAGCAGTTTCATGACTAGCGATGCGAATGAGCAGTTCTTC. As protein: CASSFMTSDANEQFF.

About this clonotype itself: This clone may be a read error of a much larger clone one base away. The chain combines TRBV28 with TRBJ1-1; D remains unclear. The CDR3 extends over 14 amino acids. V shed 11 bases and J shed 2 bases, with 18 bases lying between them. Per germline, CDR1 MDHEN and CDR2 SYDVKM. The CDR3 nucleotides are TGTGCCGCGTTGATCTGGACCCCCAACACTGAAGCTTTCTTT. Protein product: CAALIWTPNTEAFF.

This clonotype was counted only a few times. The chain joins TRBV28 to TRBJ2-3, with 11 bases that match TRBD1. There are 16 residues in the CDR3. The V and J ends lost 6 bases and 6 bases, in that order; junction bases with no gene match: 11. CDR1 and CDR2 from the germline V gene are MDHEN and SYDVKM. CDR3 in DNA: TGTGCCAGCAGCTCGTCCCGGACAGGGGGCAGGGATACGCAGTATTTT. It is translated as CASSSSRTGGRDTQYF.

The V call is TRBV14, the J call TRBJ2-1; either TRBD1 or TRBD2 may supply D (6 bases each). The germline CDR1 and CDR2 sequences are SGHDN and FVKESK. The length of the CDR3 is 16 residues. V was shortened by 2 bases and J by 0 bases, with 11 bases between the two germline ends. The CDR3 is CASSQWWGASYNEQFF. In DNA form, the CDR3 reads TGTGCCAGCAGCCAATGGTGGGGGGCCTCCTACAATGAGCAGTTCTTC. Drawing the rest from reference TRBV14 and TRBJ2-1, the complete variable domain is EAGVTQFPSHSVIEKGQTVTLRCDPISGHDNLYWYRRVMGKEIKFLLHFVKESKQDESGMPNNRFLAERTGGTYSTLKVQPAELEDSGVYFCASSQWWGASYNEQFFGPGTRLTVL.

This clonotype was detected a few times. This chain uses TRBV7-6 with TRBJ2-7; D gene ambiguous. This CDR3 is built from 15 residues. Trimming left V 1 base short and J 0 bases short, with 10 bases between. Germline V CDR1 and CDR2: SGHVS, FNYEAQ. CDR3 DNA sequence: TGTGCCAGCAGCTTAGTATTGGGTCTCTCCTACGAGCAGTACTTC. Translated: CASSLVLGLSYEQYF. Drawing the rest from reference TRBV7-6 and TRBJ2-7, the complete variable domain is GAGVSQSPRYKVTKRGQDVALRCDPISGHVSLYWYRQALGQGPEFLTYFNYEAQQDKSGLPNDRFSAERPEGSISTLTIQRTEQRDSAMYRCASSLVLGLSYEQYFGPGTRLTVT.